The source of this T cell receptor (beta chain) is a study of blood T cells in healthy people across ages. Isolated per sample were at least 7 million PBMCs. Sample-barcoded 5' priming and a J-beta primer mix drove a second PCR of roughly 6 to 12 cycles. TCRdb ran MiXCR on the 5' RACE reads and lists one entry per CDR3 protein. The sample has about 800,000 distinct CDR3 sequences; 20% to 30% are singletons. Only a few counts were recorded for this clonotype. Separately, the same data were catalogued under a study of T cells of mothers and their children. This second study says: Sample barcodes and 2-4 random nucleotides came from the second PCR's M1S primer.

The sequence came from a boy aged 5-17 years in good health. Material: blood.

CDR3 sequence reads: CASSLTTDYGYTF. CDR3 nucleotides: TGTGCCAGCTCCCTTACCACAGACTATGGCTACACCTTC. J is TRBJ1-2 and V is TRBV18; no clear D. V lost 6 bases and J 3 bases, leaving 11 bases between the germline ends. There are 13 residues in the CDR3. CDR1 and CDR2 (germline): KGHSH, LQKENI.